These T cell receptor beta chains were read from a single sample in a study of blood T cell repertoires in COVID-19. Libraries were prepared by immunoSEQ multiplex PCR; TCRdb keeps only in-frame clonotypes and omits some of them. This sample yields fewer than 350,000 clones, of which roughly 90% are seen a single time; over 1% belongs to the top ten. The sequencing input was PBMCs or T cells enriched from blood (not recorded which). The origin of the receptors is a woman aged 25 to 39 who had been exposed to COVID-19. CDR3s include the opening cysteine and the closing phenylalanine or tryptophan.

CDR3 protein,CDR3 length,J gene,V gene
CASRTSGSINEQFF,14,TRBJ2-1,TRBV5-1
CASSGTSGRHEQFF,14,TRBJ2-1,TRBV19
CASSGTSGIPGQQFF,15,TRBJ2-1,TRBV19
CASSQETGLAETQYF,15,TRBJ2-5,TRBV4-1
CSASETSGRTYYEQYF,16,TRBJ2-7,TRBV20-1
CASSESRGNNQPQHF,15,TRBJ1-5,TRBV6-1
CASSQGLAGEGGQFF,15,TRBJ2-1,TRBV14
CASSKSLGPEAFF,13,TRBJ1-1,TRBV19
CASSLTGVNEKLFF,14,TRBJ1-4,TRBV6-5
CASSIGGQGLNHEQYF,16,TRBJ2-7,TRBV19
CASSTGVLPYGYTF,14,TRBJ1-2,TRBV27
CASRVTGYNSPLHF,14,TRBJ1-6,TRBV27
CASSSGKGSNTGELFF,16,TRBJ2-2,TRBV27
CASSLARISYEQYF,14,TRBJ2-7,TRBV3-1/TRBV3-2
CASSGGQGQFYGYTF,15,TRBJ1-2,TRBV25-1
CASSLSRPAGAFF,13,TRBJ1-1,TRBV28
CASSLSTSGSNQPQHF,16,TRBJ1-5,TRBV27
CASSLGNYGYTF,12,TRBJ1-2,TRBV7-9
CADYYEQYF,9,TRBJ2-7,TRBV19
CASSPMNTGELFF,13,TRBJ2-2,TRBV7-3
CASTPSGVLWEQYF,14,TRBJ2-7,TRBV28
CASSPVGGNPSSYEQYF,17,TRBJ2-7,TRBV7-9
CASSSGYNEQFF,12,TRBJ2-1,TRBV5-1
CATSGGIYGYTF,12,TRBJ1-2,TRBV24-1
CASSLGGGDGYTF,13,TRBJ1-2,TRBV5-1
CASSQGGEKLFF,12,TRBJ1-4,TRBV3-1/TRBV3-2
CAISRGQLGEQYF,13,TRBJ2-7,TRBV10-3
CASSLLSGSYNEQFF,15,TRBJ2-1,TRBV5-6
CASSLDAGLLFF,12,TRBJ1-4,TRBV7-9
CASTGTGRNYGYTF,14,TRBJ1-2,TRBV3-1/TRBV3-2
CASSPPLVSIEAFF,14,TRBJ1-1,TRBV11-2
CASSQVPTGQDSPLHF,16,TRBJ1-6,TRBV3-1/TRBV3-2
CASSPPLARQETQYF,15,TRBJ2-5,TRBV7-9
CASSVGLVVLYEQYF,15,TRBJ2-7,TRBV5-5
CSDGGYGYGYTF,12,TRBJ1-2,TRBV29-1
CASSWGTVSGANVLTF,16,TRBJ2-6,TRBV5-8
CASRPGSGPYEQYF,14,TRBJ2-7,TRBV7-8
CASTEEHGRVRTQYF,15,TRBJ2-5,TRBV28